This is a list of T cell receptor beta chains from one sample in a study of human T cells and chemical hapten exposure. TCRdb ran MiXCR on the RACE reads and lists one entry per CDR3 protein. This table has about 180,000 distinct CDR3 sequences, just under 30% appearing once. The sample in question was whole blood, obtained in connection with sensitization to the hapten diphenylcyclopropenone (DPC). The source is a woman aged 25 to 39 with alopecia areata. Some clones in this sample may be carry-over from other donors' samples. The CDR3 runs from the conserved cysteine through the conserved F or W. The order of the fields is CDR3 DNA, CDR3 protein, clone size, J gene, V gene, D gene. D genes are given only for firm matches. Clone size, where shown, is once, few, many, or a class for clones that have expanded.

CDR3 DNA: TGCGCCAGCAGCTTGACAGGGGACTCTAGCACAGATACGCAGTATTTT; CDR3 protein: CASSLTGDSSTDTQYF; clone size: few; J gene: TRBJ2-3; V gene: TRBV5-1; D gene: .
CDR3 DNA: TGTGCCAGCAGTTTGAGGTCTAGCGGGAGGGCTGTAGATACGCAGTATTTT; CDR3 protein: CASSLRSSGRAVDTQYF; clone size: few; J gene: TRBJ2-3; V gene: TRBV28; D gene: TRBD2
CDR3 DNA: TGTGCCAGCAGTTTGGGAGCCGAAGAGACCCAGTACTTC; CDR3 protein: CASSLGAEETQYF; clone size: .; J gene: TRBJ2-5; V gene: TRBV12-3/TRBV12-4; D gene: .
CDR3 DNA: TGTGCCAGCTCCCCTCGTAGGCAGTTGCAAGAGACCCAGTACTTC; CDR3 protein: CASSPRRQLQETQYF; clone size: few; J gene: TRBJ2-5; V gene: TRBV14; D gene: .
CDR3 DNA: TGTGCCAGCAGCCAAACGGGACAGGGGACCTACGAGCAGTACTTC; CDR3 protein: CASSQTGQGTYEQYF; clone size: few; J gene: TRBJ2-7; V gene: TRBV11-1; D gene: TRBD1
CDR3 DNA: TGCAGTGCTAATCTAGCGGGAGAAGAGACCCAGTACTTC; CDR3 protein: CSANLAGEETQYF; clone size: .; J gene: TRBJ2-5; V gene: TRBV20-1; D gene: TRBD2
CDR3 DNA: TGTGCCAGCAGCGTCTCCCCGAATTCACGGTACGAGCAGTACTTC; CDR3 protein: CASSVSPNSRYEQYF; clone size: .; J gene: TRBJ2-7; V gene: TRBV9; D gene: .
CDR3 DNA: TGTGCCAGCAGTTTAGCGGGGTACCATGAGCAGTTCTTC; CDR3 protein: CASSLAGYHEQFF; clone size: few; J gene: TRBJ2-1; V gene: TRBV28; D gene: .
CDR3 DNA: TGTGCCAGCAGTTACAGGGGAGGCAATCAGCCCCAGCATTTT; CDR3 protein: CASSYRGGNQPQHF; clone size: .; J gene: TRBJ1-5; V gene: TRBV6-5; D gene: .
CDR3 DNA: TGCGCCAGCAGCCAAGGACAGGGGTACTACGAGCAGTACTTC; CDR3 protein: CASSQGQGYYEQYF; clone size: .; J gene: TRBJ2-7; V gene: TRBV4-1; D gene: TRBD1
CDR3 DNA: TGCGCCAGCAGCCAAGCCGATTTGCTAGCGGGAAGCTACGAGCAGTACTTC; CDR3 protein: CASSQADLLAGSYEQYF; clone size: few; J gene: TRBJ2-7; V gene: TRBV4-1; D gene: TRBD2
CDR3 DNA: TGTGCCAGCAGTTCCTCGACAGACACAGATACGCAGTATTTT; CDR3 protein: CASSSSTDTDTQYF; clone size: .; J gene: TRBJ2-3; V gene: TRBV28; D gene: .
CDR3 DNA: TGTGCCAGCAGCTTAGGCCTTGGCAGAGGATTAGTTAACACCGGGGAGCTGTTTTTT; CDR3 protein: CASSLGLGRGLVNTGELFF; clone size: few; J gene: TRBJ2-2; V gene: TRBV13; D gene: .
CDR3 DNA: TGCAGCGTTGATAGAGGGGAGGGCTACACCTTC; CDR3 protein: CSVDRGEGYTF; clone size: .; J gene: TRBJ1-2; V gene: TRBV29-1; D gene: .
CDR3 DNA: TGTGCCAGCAGCTCTATCCAACTGCAGGGATGGGGGGACACTGAAGCTTTCTTT; CDR3 protein: CASSSIQLQGWGDTEAFF; clone size: .; J gene: TRBJ1-1; V gene: TRBV7-2; D gene: .
CDR3 DNA: TGTGCCAGCAGCTTGCACCTGGAGGAGACCCAGTACTTC; CDR3 protein: CASSLHLEETQYF; clone size: few; J gene: TRBJ2-5; V gene: TRBV7-2; D gene: .
CDR3 DNA: TGCAGCGGTTTTGGGGACAGGGGGTCGGGTACGCAGTATTTT; CDR3 protein: CSGFGDRGSGTQYF; clone size: .; J gene: TRBJ2-3; V gene: TRBV29-1; D gene: TRBD1
CDR3 DNA: TGTGCCAGCAGTGGGGACTATGGCTACACCTTC; CDR3 protein: CASSGDYGYTF; clone size: few; J gene: TRBJ1-2; V gene: TRBV6-5; D gene: .
CDR3 DNA: TGTGCCATCAGTGAGTCGTTCCAGCGGGGGGGTCTTCAAGAGACCCAGTACTTC; CDR3 protein: CAISESFQRGGLQETQYF; clone size: few; J gene: TRBJ2-5; V gene: TRBV10-3; D gene: TRBD2
CDR3 DNA: TGCGCCAGCAGCCAAGGAACAGGGGGATTCCAAGAGACCCAGTACTTC; CDR3 protein: CASSQGTGGFQETQYF; clone size: few; J gene: TRBJ2-5; V gene: TRBV5-1; D gene: TRBD1
CDR3 DNA: TGTGCCATTCGACTAGCGGGAGTTACAGATACGCAGTATTTT; CDR3 protein: CAIRLAGVTDTQYF; clone size: .; J gene: TRBJ2-3; V gene: TRBV2; D gene: TRBD2
CDR3 DNA: TGTGCCAGCAGCTTAGCAGGGCAGTCTCGGGGTTCACCCCTCCACTTT; CDR3 protein: CASSLAGQSRGSPLHF; clone size: few; J gene: TRBJ1-6; V gene: TRBV7-2; D gene: .
CDR3 DNA: TGTGCCATCAGTCCCGGGACAGGGTATGGCTACACCTTC; CDR3 protein: CAISPGTGYGYTF; clone size: few; J gene: TRBJ1-2; V gene: TRBV10-3; D gene: TRBD1
CDR3 DNA: TGTGCCAGCAGTTCCCGGGCTAGCTCCTACAATGAGCAGTTCTTC; CDR3 protein: CASSSRASSYNEQFF; clone size: few; J gene: TRBJ2-1; V gene: TRBV27; D gene: .
CDR3 DNA: TGCAGCGCTAGGGGGGGGGGAGATACGCAGTATTTT; CDR3 protein: CSARGGGDTQYF; clone size: .; J gene: TRBJ2-3; V gene: TRBV29-1; D gene: .
CDR3 DNA: TGTGCCAGCAGCTTGATTACTAGCGGGACGGGGACCCAGTACTTC; CDR3 protein: CASSLITSGTGTQYF; clone size: .; J gene: TRBJ2-5; V gene: TRBV5-4; D gene: TRBD2
CDR3 DNA: TGTGCCAGCAGTTTAGCGGGGCCGCGAGGCACTGAAGCTTTCTTT; CDR3 protein: CASSLAGPRGTEAFF; clone size: .; J gene: TRBJ1-1; V gene: TRBV12-3/TRBV12-4; D gene: .
CDR3 DNA: TGTGCCAGCAGCTCGACAGGGGACTACAATGAGCAGTTCTTC; CDR3 protein: CASSSTGDYNEQFF; clone size: .; J gene: TRBJ2-1; V gene: TRBV7-9; D gene: TRBD1
CDR3 DNA: TGTGCCAGCAGCCCTGAAGGGCGGTCTGGAAACACCATATATTTT; CDR3 protein: CASSPEGRSGNTIYF; clone size: .; J gene: TRBJ1-3; V gene: TRBV9; D gene: .
CDR3 DNA: TGTGCCAGCAGCTTAGCAGGACTAGCGGGGAGCAATGAGCAGTTCTTC; CDR3 protein: CASSLAGLAGSNEQFF; clone size: few; J gene: TRBJ2-1; V gene: TRBV7-2; D gene: TRBD2
CDR3 DNA: TGCGCCAGCAGCTTGGACAGGGGCGCCGGGGAGCTGTTTTTT; CDR3 protein: CASSLDRGAGELFF; clone size: .; J gene: TRBJ2-2; V gene: TRBV5-1; D gene: TRBD1
CDR3 DNA: TGTGCCAGCAGCGCTTGGTTTGAGGATGCAACTAATGAAAAACTGTTTTTT; CDR3 protein: CASSAWFEDATNEKLFF; clone size: .; J gene: TRBJ1-4; V gene: TRBV5-6; D gene: .
CDR3 DNA: TGTGCCAGCAGTTTCGGCGCCAGCACAGATACGCAGTATTTT; CDR3 protein: CASSFGASTDTQYF; clone size: .; J gene: TRBJ2-3; V gene: TRBV27; D gene: .
CDR3 DNA: TGTGCCTGGAGTCACAGGGATTTCTCAGGAAACACCATATATTTT; CDR3 protein: CAWSHRDFSGNTIYF; clone size: .; J gene: TRBJ1-3; V gene: TRBV30; D gene: .
CDR3 DNA: TGTGCCAGCAGCTTGGCCGGGCGGGGGGGCCTGGAGACCCAGTACTTC; CDR3 protein: CASSLAGRGGLETQYF; clone size: .; J gene: TRBJ2-5; V gene: TRBV5-4; D gene: TRBD2
CDR3 DNA: TGTGCCAGCAGCTTTGGACTAGCGCGCGATGAGCAGTTCTTC; CDR3 protein: CASSFGLARDEQFF; clone size: many; J gene: TRBJ2-1; V gene: TRBV11-2; D gene: TRBD2
CDR3 DNA: TGTGCCAGCAGCCAGGGCAGGGGGAGGGGTCAGCCCCAGCATTTT; CDR3 protein: CASSQGRGRGQPQHF; clone size: .; J gene: TRBJ1-5; V gene: TRBV7-2; D gene: TRBD1
CDR3 DNA: TGCGCCAGCAGCTTAGGGTTATCGGAGACCCAGTACTTC; CDR3 protein: CASSLGLSETQYF; clone size: few; J gene: TRBJ2-5; V gene: TRBV5-1; D gene: .
CDR3 DNA: TGTGCCAGCAGCTCCACCTCAACGGTCTCTGGAAACACCATATATTTT; CDR3 protein: CASSSTSTVSGNTIYF; clone size: .; J gene: TRBJ1-3; V gene: TRBV7-2; D gene: .
CDR3 DNA: TGTGCCAGCAGTTTAGGAGGGGGCGCGAGCTACGAGCAGTACTTC; CDR3 protein: CASSLGGGASYEQYF; clone size: few; J gene: TRBJ2-7; V gene: TRBV12-3/TRBV12-4; D gene: TRBD1
CDR3 DNA: TGTGCCAGCATAGGGCCTTCCTACGAGCAGTACTTC; CDR3 protein: CASIGPSYEQYF; clone size: .; J gene: TRBJ2-7; V gene: TRBV28; D gene: .
CDR3 DNA: TGTGCCAGCAGCGTCCGTCGAGGGGGCGCCTATGGCTACACCTTC; CDR3 protein: CASSVRRGGAYGYTF; clone size: .; J gene: TRBJ1-2; V gene: TRBV7-9; D gene: TRBD1
CDR3 DNA: TGTGCCAGCAGTTTCGGGACTAGCTGGTACGAGCAGTACTTC; CDR3 protein: CASSFGTSWYEQYF; clone size: .; J gene: TRBJ2-7; V gene: TRBV12-3/TRBV12-4; D gene: TRBD2
CDR3 DNA: TGCAGTGCTAGAGAATTGTTCCTGACAGGGGGTTGGGCCTACGAGCAGTACTTC; CDR3 protein: CSARELFLTGGWAYEQYF; clone size: .; J gene: TRBJ2-7; V gene: TRBV20-1; D gene: TRBD1
CDR3 DNA: TGTGCCATCAGTGCGGATCCAGGCGAGCAGTACTTC; CDR3 protein: CAISADPGEQYF; clone size: few; J gene: TRBJ2-7; V gene: TRBV10-3; D gene: .
CDR3 DNA: TGCAGCGTTGAAAGGTTCGAAGAGACCCAGTACTTC; CDR3 protein: CSVERFEETQYF; clone size: .; J gene: TRBJ2-5; V gene: TRBV29-1; D gene: .
CDR3 DNA: TGCAGTGCTAGAGTGACGGGACGGAGCTCCTACGAGCAGTACTTC; CDR3 protein: CSARVTGRSSYEQYF; clone size: .; J gene: TRBJ2-7; V gene: TRBV20-1; D gene: .
CDR3 DNA: TGTGCCAGCAGTTACTCGTCCTGGTACGAGCAGTACTTC; CDR3 protein: CASSYSSWYEQYF; clone size: .; J gene: TRBJ2-7; V gene: TRBV28; D gene: .
CDR3 DNA: TGTGCCATCTCGGGGGGGGGGAGCTCCTACAATGAGCAGTTCTTC; CDR3 protein: CAISGGGSSYNEQFF; clone size: few; J gene: TRBJ2-1; V gene: TRBV28; D gene: TRBD2
CDR3 DNA: TGCAGCGTTGAGGAGGGATCGGGCGAGCAGTACTTC; CDR3 protein: CSVEEGSGEQYF; clone size: few; J gene: TRBJ2-7; V gene: TRBV29-1; D gene: .
CDR3 DNA: TGCAGCGTTGGTATATCAGGGGCCGGCTACGAGCAGTACTTC; CDR3 protein: CSVGISGAGYEQYF; clone size: .; J gene: TRBJ2-7; V gene: TRBV29-1; D gene: .
CDR3 DNA: TGTGCCAGCAGTGCAGGACAGGACTGGCAGCCCCAGCATTTT; CDR3 protein: CASSAGQDWQPQHF; clone size: .; J gene: TRBJ1-5; V gene: TRBV2; D gene: TRBD1
CDR3 DNA: TGTGCCAGCGTAGGGGAGGCCGGGGAGCTGTTTTTT; CDR3 protein: CASVGEAGELFF; clone size: .; J gene: TRBJ2-2; V gene: TRBV28; D gene: .
CDR3 DNA: TGTGCCAGCAGGGAGGTGGGGTACGAGCAGTACTTC; CDR3 protein: CASREVGYEQYF; clone size: .; J gene: TRBJ2-7; V gene: TRBV2; D gene: .
CDR3 DNA: TGTGCCAGCAGCTTAAGTCGGGGGTCTGAAGCTTTCTTT; CDR3 protein: CASSLSRGSEAFF; clone size: .; J gene: TRBJ1-1; V gene: TRBV11-1; D gene: .
CDR3 DNA: TGTGCCAGCAGCCAGACCGGACAGGGAATATATGGCGAGCAGTACTTC; CDR3 protein: CASSQTGQGIYGEQYF; clone size: .; J gene: TRBJ2-7; V gene: TRBV9; D gene: TRBD1
CDR3 DNA: TGCAGTGCTAATATCCAACTAGCGGGTGAGCAGTTCTTC; CDR3 protein: CSANIQLAGEQFF; clone size: .; J gene: TRBJ2-1; V gene: TRBV20-1; D gene: TRBD2
CDR3 DNA: TGTGCCAGCAGCTTACAGGGAGCGAACACCGGGGAGCTGTTTTTT; CDR3 protein: CASSLQGANTGELFF; clone size: many; J gene: TRBJ2-2; V gene: TRBV7-3; D gene: .
CDR3 DNA: TGTGCCAGCACCCAGGACTCTGGGGCCAACGTCCTGACTTTC; CDR3 protein: CASTQDSGANVLTF; clone size: .; J gene: TRBJ2-6; V gene: TRBV12-3/TRBV12-4; D gene: .
CDR3 DNA: TGTGCCAGCAGCAAGACAGCCGATACGCAGTATTTT; CDR3 protein: CASSKTADTQYF; clone size: .; J gene: TRBJ2-3; V gene: TRBV27; D gene: .